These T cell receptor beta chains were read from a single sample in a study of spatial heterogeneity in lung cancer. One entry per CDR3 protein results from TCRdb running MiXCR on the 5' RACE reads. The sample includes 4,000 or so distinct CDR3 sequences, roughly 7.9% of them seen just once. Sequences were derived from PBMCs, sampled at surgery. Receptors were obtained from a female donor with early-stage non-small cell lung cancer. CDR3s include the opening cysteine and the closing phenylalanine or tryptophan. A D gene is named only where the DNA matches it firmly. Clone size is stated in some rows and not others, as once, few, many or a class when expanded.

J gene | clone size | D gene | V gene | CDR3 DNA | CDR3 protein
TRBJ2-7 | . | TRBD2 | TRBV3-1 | TGTGCCAGCAGCCAAGAGGGGAGGGCGCCATTCGAGCAGTACTTC | CASSQEGRAPFEQYF
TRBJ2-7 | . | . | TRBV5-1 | TGCGCCAGCAGCCTCTTATCGACACCAACCTACGAGCAGTACTTC | CASSLLSTPTYEQYF
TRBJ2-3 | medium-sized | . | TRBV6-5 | TGTGCCAGCAGTCTGGGTCAAGGGGCACCAGATACGCAGTATTTT | CASSLGQGAPDTQYF
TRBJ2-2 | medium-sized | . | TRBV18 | TGTGCCAGCTCACCACCGGCCTTGAGGACCGGGGAGCTGTTTTTT | CASSPPALRTGELFF
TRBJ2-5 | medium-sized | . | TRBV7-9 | TGTGCCAGCAGGAGCAAAGAGACCCAGTACTTC | CASRSKETQYF
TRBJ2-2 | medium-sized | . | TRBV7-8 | TGTGCCAGCACCCCACCCCGCAGGATGGCCGTTCCCGGGGAGCTGTTTTTT | CASTPPRRMAVPGELFF
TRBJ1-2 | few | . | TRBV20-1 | TGCAGTGCTAGAGAGGGGAATGTAGGTGGCTACACCTTC | CSAREGNVGGYTF
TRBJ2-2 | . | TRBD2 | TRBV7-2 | TGTGCCAGCAGCTTTAGGACTAGCGGGGCGAACACCGGGGAGCTGTTTTTT | CASSFRTSGANTGELFF
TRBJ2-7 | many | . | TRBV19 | TGTGCCAGTAGTAGACTCAGGGTTGGGACCTACGAGCAGTACTTC | CASSRLRVGTYEQYF
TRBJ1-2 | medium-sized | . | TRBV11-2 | TGTGCCAGCAGCTCCAAAGCTAACTATGGCTACACCTTC | CASSSKANYGYTF
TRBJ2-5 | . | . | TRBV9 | TGTGCCAGCAGCGTAGCTGGGACGGAAGAAGAGACCCAGTACTTC | CASSVAGTEEETQYF
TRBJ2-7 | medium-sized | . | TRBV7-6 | TGTGCCAGCAGCCCCGGACAGTTCTACGAGCAGTACTTC | CASSPGQFYEQYF
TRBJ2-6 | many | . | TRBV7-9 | TGTGCCAGCAGCAAATACCGGGACTTATACTCTGGGGCCAACGTCCTGACTTTC | CASSKYRDLYSGANVLTF
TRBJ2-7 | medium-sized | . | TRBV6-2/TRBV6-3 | TGTGCCAGCAGTTACTCTACGGCCGCCCTTTTGGGGCAGTACTTC | CASSYSTAALLGQYF
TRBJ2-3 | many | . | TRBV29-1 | TGCAGCGTGGCAACTAGCACAGATACGCAGTATTTT | CSVATSTDTQYF
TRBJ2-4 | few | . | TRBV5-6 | TGTGCCAGCAGCTTCTATCGGCGGGTCGGAGGAAACATTCAGTACTTC | CASSFYRRVGGNIQYF